This TCR beta chain was profiled in a study of shared clonotypes between healthy human individuals. The study, taken as a whole, reports: Blood alone was sampled, and tissue repertoires likely differ.

The CDR3 sequence is 14 residues long. Germline lookup yields CDR1 MNHNY and CDR2 SVGAGI (reference sequence). V was pared by 0 bases and J by 5 bases, with 3 bases of the junction left unmatched. TCRdb keeps only in-frame clones here, not all; method: immunoSEQ multiplex PCR. Here the sample spans 2 million to 2.5 million clones, around 90% being singletons. Concerning this clone: Its target is unknown. Other DNA sequences within the sample encode an identical CDR3.

The V and J genes are TRBV6-6 and TRBJ1-1; 7 nucleotides align to TRBD1. The sequencing input was naive CD4+ T cells from PBMCs. The subset here: CD45RA+ positively selected. The sequence came from a young man in good health. Some clones in this sample may be carry-over from other donors' samples. Written as DNA, the CDR3 is TGTGCCAGCAGTTACTCCGCAGGGGGTACTGAAGCTTTCTTT. It codes for CASSYSAGGTEAFF.